The sequence of this T cell receptor beta chain was determined in a study of CD8 T cells in ankylosing spondylitis. Whole-study findings and limits: A motif of eight highly homologous TCR beta variants was seen as apparently characteristic of ankylosing spondylitis blood.

The CDR3 runs to 14 residues. Germline lookup yields CDR1 DFQATT and CDR2 SNEGSKA (reference sequence). V was cut by 6 bases and J by 8 bases, with 19 bases left in between. This clonotype was seen a few times. No antigen is known for it. A quantitative 5'-RACE method, one with molecular barcodes, was used to make TCR beta libraries. TCRdb itself ran the 5' RACE reads through MiXCR, one entry per CDR3 protein. The top ten clones hold around 19% of a sample with 700,000 or so distinct CDR3 sequences, under 20% of them seen once. The sequence came from a male donor with ankylosing spondylitis. The sample consisted of blood, either unsorted or a sorted T cell fraction (not recorded which). V usage is TRBV20-1 and J usage is TRBJ1-4, with D maybe TRBD1 (5 bases). The CDR3 DNA is TGCAGTGCCTCCAAGGCCGGGGCGGACGAAAAACTGTTTTTT. Its protein is CSASKAGADEKLFF.